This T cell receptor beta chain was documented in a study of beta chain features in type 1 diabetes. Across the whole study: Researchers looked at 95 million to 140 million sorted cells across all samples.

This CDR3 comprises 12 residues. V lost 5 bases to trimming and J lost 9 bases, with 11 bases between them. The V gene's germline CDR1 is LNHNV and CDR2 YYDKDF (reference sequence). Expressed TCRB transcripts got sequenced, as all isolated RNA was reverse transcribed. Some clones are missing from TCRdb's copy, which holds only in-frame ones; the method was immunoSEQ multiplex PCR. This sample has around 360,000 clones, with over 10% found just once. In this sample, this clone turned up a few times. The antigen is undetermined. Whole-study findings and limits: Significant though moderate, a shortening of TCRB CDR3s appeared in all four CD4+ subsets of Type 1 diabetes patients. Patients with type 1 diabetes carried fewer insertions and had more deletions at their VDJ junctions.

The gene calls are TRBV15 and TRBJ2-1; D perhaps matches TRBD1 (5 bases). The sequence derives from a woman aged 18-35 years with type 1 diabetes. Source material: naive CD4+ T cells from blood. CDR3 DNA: TGTGCCACCAGCCCATCGCAGGGTGAGCAGTTCTTC. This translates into CATSPSQGEQFF.